The rows below give T cell receptor beta chains drawn from one sample of a study of blood T cell repertoires in COVID-19. Assay: immunoSEQ multiplex PCR; the TCRdb copy retains only in-frame clones and omits some. This table has 160,000 or so clones, roughly 77% appearing once. Input material: peripheral blood. All receptors derive from a man between 65 and 79 years old with active or convalescent COVID-19. The CDR3 runs from the conserved cysteine through the conserved F or W. The D gene is left open where the match is weak. Clone sizes are given selectively: once, few, many, or a class where the clone is expanded.

CDR3nt: TGTGCCAGCAGCCGAGGGACAGGCGGTCAGCCCCAGCATTTT; CDR3aa: CASSRGTGGQPQHF; d_gene: TRBD1; v_gene: TRBV7-8; len: 14; abundance: once; j_gene: TRBJ1-5
CDR3nt: TGCAGTGCTCTAAACTATGGCTACACCTTC; CDR3aa: CSALNYGYTF; d_gene: -; v_gene: TRBV20-1; len: 10; abundance: -; j_gene: TRBJ1-2
CDR3nt: TGTGCCTGGAGTCCTTACCTAGTCTATGGCTACACCTTC; CDR3aa: CAWSPYLVYGYTF; d_gene: -; v_gene: TRBV30; len: 13; abundance: -; j_gene: TRBJ1-2
CDR3nt: TGTGCCACCAGCACAGGTTCCGCAATCACTGAAGCTTTCTTT; CDR3aa: CATSTGSAITEAFF; d_gene: -; v_gene: TRBV15; len: 14; abundance: -; j_gene: TRBJ1-1
CDR3nt: TGCAGCGTTGAAGCATCACAGGGGGGTTTGGGCTATGGCTACACCTTC; CDR3aa: CSVEASQGGLGYGYTF; d_gene: TRBD1; v_gene: TRBV29-1; len: 16; abundance: -; j_gene: TRBJ1-2
CDR3nt: TGTGCCAGCAGAGGGGGGGTGAACACTGAAGCTTTCTTT; CDR3aa: CASRGGVNTEAFF; d_gene: -; v_gene: TRBV2; len: 13; abundance: -; j_gene: TRBJ1-1
CDR3nt: TGTGCCAGCAGTTACACGGACTGGGACAGGGCCTCCGTTGCAACTAATGAAAAACTGTTTTTT; CDR3aa: CASSYTDWDRASVATNEKLFF; d_gene: TRBD1; v_gene: TRBV6-2/TRBV6-3; len: 21; abundance: -; j_gene: TRBJ1-4
CDR3nt: TGCGCCAGTAGAGTGCAATCGAACACTGAAGCTTTCTTT; CDR3aa: CASRVQSNTEAFF; d_gene: -; v_gene: TRBV5-1; len: 13; abundance: -; j_gene: TRBJ1-1
CDR3nt: TGTGCCAGCAGTCTGGGGCCCCCGGCTGGCAATCAGCCCCAGCATTTT; CDR3aa: CASSLGPPAGNQPQHF; d_gene: -; v_gene: TRBV27; len: 16; abundance: -; j_gene: TRBJ1-5
CDR3nt: TGTGCCACCAAAACTAGGTCCTACAATGAGCAGTTCTTC; CDR3aa: CATKTRSYNEQFF; d_gene: -; v_gene: TRBV7-2; len: 13; abundance: -; j_gene: TRBJ2-1
CDR3nt: TGTGCCAGCCGACTTGACGCCTCGAACACTGAAGCTTTCTTT; CDR3aa: CASRLDASNTEAFF; d_gene: -; v_gene: TRBV5-4; len: 14; abundance: few; j_gene: TRBJ1-1
CDR3nt: TGTGCCAGCAGCCCGGGACAGACCCAAGAGACCCAGTACTTC; CDR3aa: CASSPGQTQETQYF; d_gene: TRBD1; v_gene: TRBV5-6; len: 14; abundance: -; j_gene: TRBJ2-5
CDR3nt: TGTGCCAGCAGACCACGGGACACCGGGGAGCTGTTTTTT; CDR3aa: CASRPRDTGELFF; d_gene: -; v_gene: TRBV6-4; len: 13; abundance: -; j_gene: TRBJ2-2
CDR3nt: TGTGCCAGCAGCTACCGTTTTACAGATCAGCCCCAGCATTTT; CDR3aa: CASSYRFTDQPQHF; d_gene: -; v_gene: TRBV6-5; len: 14; abundance: -; j_gene: TRBJ1-5
CDR3nt: TGTGCCAGTAGTATAGATCATCTCGGGTATCAGCCCCAGCATTTT; CDR3aa: CASSIDHLGYQPQHF; d_gene: -; v_gene: TRBV19; len: 15; abundance: few; j_gene: TRBJ1-5
CDR3nt: TGTGCCAGCAGACCCGGGACAGCGAACACTGAAGCTTTCTTT; CDR3aa: CASRPGTANTEAFF; d_gene: TRBD1; v_gene: TRBV6-5; len: 14; abundance: -; j_gene: TRBJ1-1
CDR3nt: TGTGCCAGCAGCTCCCGGTTAGCGGATTACTCTGGGGCCAACGTCCTGACTTTC; CDR3aa: CASSSRLADYSGANVLTF; d_gene: -; v_gene: TRBV7-3; len: 18; abundance: -; j_gene: TRBJ2-6
CDR3nt: TGTGCCAGCAGTTGGGGACAGGGTAATTCACCCCTCCACTTT; CDR3aa: CASSWGQGNSPLHF; d_gene: TRBD1; v_gene: TRBV2; len: 14; abundance: -; j_gene: TRBJ1-6
CDR3nt: TGTGCCTGGAGCGCCGGACAGGGAAATCAGCCCCAGCATTTT; CDR3aa: CAWSAGQGNQPQHF; d_gene: TRBD1; v_gene: TRBV30; len: 14; abundance: -; j_gene: TRBJ1-5
CDR3nt: TGTGCCAGCAGTTACTCGCGGCAGGGGGCGGGTGGCTACACCTTC; CDR3aa: CASSYSRQGAGGYTF; d_gene: TRBD1; v_gene: TRBV6-5; len: 15; abundance: -; j_gene: TRBJ1-2
CDR3nt: TGCAGCGTTGATGACCTTGGGGAGACTAACTATGGCTACACCTTC; CDR3aa: CSVDDLGETNYGYTF; d_gene: -; v_gene: TRBV29-1; len: 15; abundance: -; j_gene: TRBJ1-2
CDR3nt: TGTGCCTGGCGGCGACAGGGAGGTAACGGTGGCTACACCTTC; CDR3aa: CAWRRQGGNGGYTF; d_gene: TRBD1; v_gene: TRBV30; len: 14; abundance: -; j_gene: TRBJ1-2
CDR3nt: TGTGCCACCAGCAGAGATGCTAGCGGGGTCGAGCAGTACTTC; CDR3aa: CATSRDASGVEQYF; d_gene: TRBD2; v_gene: TRBV15; len: 14; abundance: -; j_gene: TRBJ2-7
CDR3nt: TGTGCCAGCAGTGAACCAATTAGAGAGACCCAGTACTTC; CDR3aa: CASSEPIRETQYF; d_gene: -; v_gene: TRBV2; len: 13; abundance: -; j_gene: TRBJ2-5
CDR3nt: TGTGCCAGCAGCCGAAACGAGGAAACAGGGGAAATTTACAATGAGCAGTTCTTC; CDR3aa: CASSRNEETGEIYNEQFF; d_gene: TRBD1; v_gene: TRBV5-5; len: 18; abundance: -; j_gene: TRBJ2-1
CDR3nt: TGCAGTGCTAGAGACCGGGACACCCAGCATTTT; CDR3aa: CSARDRDTQHF; d_gene: -; v_gene: TRBV20-1; len: 11; abundance: -; j_gene: TRBJ1-5
CDR3nt: TGTGCCAGCAGCTCACCACGACAGGGCCAAGAGACCCAGTACTTC; CDR3aa: CASSSPRQGQETQYF; d_gene: TRBD1; v_gene: TRBV5-6; len: 15; abundance: -; j_gene: TRBJ2-5
CDR3nt: TGTGCTAGCGTAAGGACAGGGAATTCACCCCTCCACTTT; CDR3aa: CASVRTGNSPLHF; d_gene: TRBD1; v_gene: TRBV12-5; len: 13; abundance: -; j_gene: TRBJ1-6
CDR3nt: TGCGCCAGCAGCTTGACTAGCGAGCGCACCGGGGAGCTGTTTTTT; CDR3aa: CASSLTSERTGELFF; d_gene: TRBD2; v_gene: TRBV5-1; len: 15; abundance: -; j_gene: TRBJ2-2
CDR3nt: TGTGCCAGCTCACCGGACATGGACGAGCAGTACTTC; CDR3aa: CASSPDMDEQYF; d_gene: -; v_gene: TRBV18; len: 12; abundance: -; j_gene: TRBJ2-7
CDR3nt: TGTGCCAGCAGCTATAACTCACTCAATTCTGGGGCCAACGTCCTGACTTTC; CDR3aa: CASSYNSLNSGANVLTF; d_gene: -; v_gene: TRBV5-5; len: 17; abundance: -; j_gene: TRBJ2-6
CDR3nt: TGTGCCAGCAGCCCGGGACAGACCTACGAGCAGTACTTC; CDR3aa: CASSPGQTYEQYF; d_gene: TRBD1; v_gene: TRBV6-5; len: 13; abundance: -; j_gene: TRBJ2-7
CDR3nt: TGTGCCAGCAGTGTGACTAGCGGGAGGGCCCTAGGGTCCTACGAGCAGTACTTC; CDR3aa: CASSVTSGRALGSYEQYF; d_gene: TRBD2; v_gene: TRBV6-1; len: 18; abundance: few; j_gene: TRBJ2-7
CDR3nt: TGTGCCAGCAGTGACCTAGCGGGAGCGGGGACAGATACGCAGTATTTT; CDR3aa: CASSDLAGAGTDTQYF; d_gene: TRBD2; v_gene: TRBV27; len: 16; abundance: -; j_gene: TRBJ2-3
CDR3nt: TGTGCCAGCAGCTCTCCCCAAACTAAGCGTGAGCAGTTCTTC; CDR3aa: CASSSPQTKREQFF; d_gene: -; v_gene: TRBV6-5; len: 14; abundance: -; j_gene: TRBJ2-1
CDR3nt: TGTGCCAGCTCACCCGACAGGGGGAGTCCCTACGAGCAGTACTTC; CDR3aa: CASSPDRGSPYEQYF; d_gene: TRBD1; v_gene: TRBV18; len: 15; abundance: few; j_gene: TRBJ2-7
CDR3nt: TGTGCCTGGAGAACAGGGGGCCCTAATGAAAAACTGTTTTTT; CDR3aa: CAWRTGGPNEKLFF; d_gene: TRBD1; v_gene: TRBV30; len: 14; abundance: -; j_gene: TRBJ1-4
CDR3nt: TGTGCCAGCAGCACACGGGACATCCTTCCAACTGGGGAGCAGTACTTC; CDR3aa: CASSTRDILPTGEQYF; d_gene: -; v_gene: TRBV5-4; len: 16; abundance: -; j_gene: TRBJ2-7
CDR3nt: TGTGCCAGCAGCTCGACAGGGCAGAACTATGGCTACACCTTC; CDR3aa: CASSSTGQNYGYTF; d_gene: TRBD1; v_gene: TRBV11-2; len: 14; abundance: -; j_gene: TRBJ1-2
CDR3nt: TGTGCCAGCAGCCTACAGGGTCGCCTTATCAATGAGCAGTTCTTC; CDR3aa: CASSLQGRLINEQFF; d_gene: -; v_gene: TRBV7-2; len: 15; abundance: -; j_gene: TRBJ2-1
CDR3nt: TGTGCCAGCAGCACCGTTGAATCTAGCGGGGGAATCACAGATACGCAGTATTTT; CDR3aa: CASSTVESSGGITDTQYF; d_gene: -; v_gene: TRBV21-1; len: 18; abundance: once; j_gene: TRBJ2-3
CDR3nt: TGTGCCAGCAGTTCCCGGACAGGGAACACCGGGGAGCTGTTTTTT; CDR3aa: CASSSRTGNTGELFF; d_gene: TRBD1; v_gene: TRBV6-2/TRBV6-3; len: 15; abundance: few; j_gene: TRBJ2-2
CDR3nt: TGTGCCAGCAGCCAAAGCCCATTTGGGGGGGCATCTGGAGAGACCCAGTACTTC; CDR3aa: CASSQSPFGGASGETQYF; d_gene: -; v_gene: TRBV3-1/TRBV3-2; len: 18; abundance: -; j_gene: TRBJ2-5
CDR3nt: TGTGCCAGCAGTCCGGAGGGGATTGGCTACACCTTC; CDR3aa: CASSPEGIGYTF; d_gene: -; v_gene: TRBV6-5; len: 12; abundance: -; j_gene: TRBJ1-2
CDR3nt: TGTGCCAGCAGCTTGGGGGACAGGGGAGGGACCACCGCCTTC; CDR3aa: CASSLGDRGGTTAF; d_gene: TRBD1; v_gene: TRBV5-6; len: 14; abundance: -; j_gene: TRBJ1-2
CDR3nt: TGTGCCAGCAGCCAAACGGACACTGAAGCTTTCTTT; CDR3aa: CASSQTDTEAFF; d_gene: -; v_gene: TRBV7-8; len: 12; abundance: -; j_gene: TRBJ1-1
CDR3nt: TGCGCCAGTAGACTAGCGGGTCCCGGGCACGAGCAGTACTTC; CDR3aa: CASRLAGPGHEQYF; d_gene: TRBD2; v_gene: TRBV10-2; len: 14; abundance: -; j_gene: TRBJ2-7
CDR3nt: TGTGCCACCAGGGACAGGCGAAATCAGCCCCAGCATTTT; CDR3aa: CATRDRRNQPQHF; d_gene: TRBD1; v_gene: TRBV19; len: 13; abundance: -; j_gene: TRBJ1-5
CDR3nt: TGTGCCAGCAGTTACTGGGGGGGACGAGAAGAGACCCAGTACTTC; CDR3aa: CASSYWGGREETQYF; d_gene: TRBD2; v_gene: TRBV6-5; len: 15; abundance: -; j_gene: TRBJ2-5
CDR3nt: TGTGCCAGCAGACAGGGGGACGGCTACACCTTC; CDR3aa: CASRQGDGYTF; d_gene: TRBD1; v_gene: TRBV12-3/TRBV12-4; len: 11; abundance: -; j_gene: TRBJ1-2
CDR3nt: TGTGCCAGCACTGGAGGGGGGGTACACACTGAAGCTTTCTTT; CDR3aa: CASTGGGVHTEAFF; d_gene: -; v_gene: TRBV25-1; len: 14; abundance: -; j_gene: TRBJ1-1
CDR3nt: TGTGCCAGCAGCTTAGCGGGGAGCTCCTACGAGCAGTACTTC; CDR3aa: CASSLAGSSYEQYF; d_gene: -; v_gene: TRBV7-2; len: 14; abundance: -; j_gene: TRBJ2-7
CDR3nt: TGTGCCAGCAGCCAAGGCCACGGGCCAGGGGGAGGTGAAAAACTGTTTTTT; CDR3aa: CASSQGHGPGGGEKLFF; d_gene: TRBD1; v_gene: TRBV14; len: 17; abundance: -; j_gene: TRBJ1-4
CDR3nt: TGTGCCAGCAGCCTTCTTGCGCAGGTTAATACTGAAGCTTTCTTT; CDR3aa: CASSLLAQVNTEAFF; d_gene: -; v_gene: TRBV7-8; len: 15; abundance: -; j_gene: TRBJ1-1
CDR3nt: TGTGCCAGCGTACGGGACACTGGCCTCGGATATGGCTACACCTTC; CDR3aa: CASVRDTGLGYGYTF; d_gene: -; v_gene: TRBV6-5; len: 15; abundance: -; j_gene: TRBJ1-2
CDR3nt: TGTGCCACCAGTGATTTGGGAGGGACTCAAGAGACCCAGTACTTC; CDR3aa: CATSDLGGTQETQYF; d_gene: -; v_gene: TRBV24-1; len: 15; abundance: few; j_gene: TRBJ2-5
CDR3nt: TGTGCCAGTAAGGGGAACACAGATACGCAGTATTTT; CDR3aa: CASKGNTDTQYF; d_gene: -; v_gene: TRBV19; len: 12; abundance: once; j_gene: TRBJ2-3